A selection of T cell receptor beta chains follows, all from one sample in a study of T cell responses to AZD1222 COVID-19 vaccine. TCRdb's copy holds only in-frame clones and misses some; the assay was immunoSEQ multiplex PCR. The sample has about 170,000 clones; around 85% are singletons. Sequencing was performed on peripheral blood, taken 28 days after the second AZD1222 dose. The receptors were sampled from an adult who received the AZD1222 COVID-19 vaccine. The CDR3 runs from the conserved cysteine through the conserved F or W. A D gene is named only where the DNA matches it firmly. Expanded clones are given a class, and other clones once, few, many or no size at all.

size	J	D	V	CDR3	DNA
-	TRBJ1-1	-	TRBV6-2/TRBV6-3	CASSPGRTEAFF	TGTGCCAGCAGTCCGGGACGCACTGAAGCTTTCTTT
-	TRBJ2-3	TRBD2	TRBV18	CASSPPPALAGDTDTQYF	TGTGCCAGCTCACCTCCGCCGGCTCTAGCGGGGGACACAGATACGCAGTATTTT
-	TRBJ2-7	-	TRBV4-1	CASSLTSSADSYEQYF	TGCGCCAGCAGCCTGACCTCCTCAGCGGACTCCTACGAGCAGTACTTC
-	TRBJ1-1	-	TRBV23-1	CASPFRGSTEAFF	TGCGCCAGCCCGTTCCGGGGTAGCACTGAAGCTTTCTTT
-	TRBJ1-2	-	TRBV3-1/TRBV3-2	CASSQAQGPNYGYTF	TGTGCCAGCAGCCAAGCCCAGGGGCCTAACTATGGCTACACCTTC
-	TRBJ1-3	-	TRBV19	CASRSGLSGNTIYF	TGTGCCAGTAGGTCGGGACTCTCTGGAAACACCATATATTTT
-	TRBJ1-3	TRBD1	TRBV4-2	CASSLQGVSGNTIYF	TGTGCCAGCAGCCTCCAGGGGGTTTCTGGAAACACCATATATTTT
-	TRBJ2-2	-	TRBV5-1	CASSLDAEGELFF	TGCGCCAGCAGCTTGGACGCTGAGGGGGAGCTGTTTTTT
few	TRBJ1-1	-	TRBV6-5	CASSRSSMNTEAFF	TGTGCCAGCAGCAGGAGCAGTATGAACACTGAAGCTTTCTTT
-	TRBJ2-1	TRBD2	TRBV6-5	CASSYSGLGGYNEQFF	TGTGCCAGCAGTTACTCGGGACTAGGGGGCTACAATGAGCAGTTCTTC
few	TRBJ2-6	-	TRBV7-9	CASSLSESGANVLTF	TGTGCCAGCAGCTTATCTGAGTCTGGGGCCAACGTCCTGACTTTC
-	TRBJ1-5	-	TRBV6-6	CASRLNRGDQPQHF	TGTGCCAGCAGACTGAACCGTGGGGATCAGCCCCAGCATTTT
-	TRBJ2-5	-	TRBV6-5	CASSPTLRVETQYF	TGTGCCAGCAGTCCGACCCTCAGGGTTGAGACCCAGTACTTC
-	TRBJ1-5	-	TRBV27	CASSPYRDSNQPQHF	TGTGCCAGCAGTCCCTACAGGGATTCCAATCAGCCCCAGCATTTT
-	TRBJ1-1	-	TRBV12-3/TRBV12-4	CASSLGQNTEAFF	TGTGCCAGCAGTTTGGGACAGAACACTGAAGCTTTCTTT
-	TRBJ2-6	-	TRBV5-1	CASSILPGANVLTF	TGCGCCAGCAGCATCCTTCCGGGGGCCAACGTCCTGACTTTC
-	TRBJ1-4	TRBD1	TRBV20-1	CSASQGGKEKLFF	TGCAGTGCTAGTCAAGGGGGCAAAGAAAAACTGTTTTTT
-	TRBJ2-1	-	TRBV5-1	CASSLVAQSSYNEQFF	TGCGCCAGCAGCTTGGTAGCCCAGAGCTCCTACAATGAGCAGTTCTTC
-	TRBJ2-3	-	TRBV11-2	CASSGSSTDTQYF	TGTGCCAGCAGCGGTTCTAGCACAGATACGCAGTATTTT
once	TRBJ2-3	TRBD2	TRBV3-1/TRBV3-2	CASSQRAGGTDTQYF	TGTGCCAGCAGCCAACGAGCGGGGGGCACAGATACGCAGTATTTT
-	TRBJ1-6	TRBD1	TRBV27	CASSLEPPGQGAQHSPLHF	TGTGCCAGCAGTTTAGAACCCCCGGGACAGGGGGCGCAACACTCACCCCTCCACTTT
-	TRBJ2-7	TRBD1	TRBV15	CATSRDFSWTGETYEQYF	TGTGCCACCAGCAGAGATTTTTCCTGGACAGGGGAAACCTACGAGCAGTACTTC
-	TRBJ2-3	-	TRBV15	CATSGGGPTDTQYF	TGTGCCACCAGCGGAGGAGGGCCCACAGATACGCAGTATTTT
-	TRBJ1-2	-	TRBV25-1	CASSESIQGSNGYTF	TGTGCCAGCAGTGAATCGATCCAGGGGAGTAATGGCTACACCTTC
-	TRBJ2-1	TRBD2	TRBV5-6	CASSLASGGAVNEQFF	TGTGCCAGCAGCTTGGCTAGCGGGGGGGCTGTCAATGAGCAGTTCTTC
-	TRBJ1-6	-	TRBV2	CASDIGGNSPLHF	TGTGCCAGTGACATCGGGGGTAATTCACCCCTCCACTTT
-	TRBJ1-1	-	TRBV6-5	CASSYSIGRGTEAFF	TGTGCCAGCAGTTACTCGATAGGGAGGGGCACTGAAGCTTTCTTT
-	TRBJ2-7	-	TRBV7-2	CASSSRGRDEQYF	TGTGCCAGCTCCTCCAGGGGCAGGGACGAGCAGTACTTC
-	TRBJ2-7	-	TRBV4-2	CASSQTGRGSGEQYF	TGTGCCAGCAGCCAAACAGGTCGGGGTTCTGGGGAGCAGTACTTC